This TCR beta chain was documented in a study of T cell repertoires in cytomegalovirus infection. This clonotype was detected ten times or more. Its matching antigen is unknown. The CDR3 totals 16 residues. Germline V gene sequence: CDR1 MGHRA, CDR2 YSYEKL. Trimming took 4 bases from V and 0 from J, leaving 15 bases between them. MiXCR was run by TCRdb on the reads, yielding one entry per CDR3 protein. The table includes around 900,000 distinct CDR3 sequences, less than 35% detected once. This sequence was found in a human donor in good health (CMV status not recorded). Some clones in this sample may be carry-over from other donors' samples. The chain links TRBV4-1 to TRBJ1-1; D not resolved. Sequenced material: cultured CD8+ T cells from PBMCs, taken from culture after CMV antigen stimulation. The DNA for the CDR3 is TGCGCCAGCAGCCCGGGGTCAGGTTTTATGAACACTGAAGCTTTCTTT. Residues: CASSPGSGFMNTEAFF.